The T cell receptor beta chain under discussion was sequenced for a study of blood T cells in healthy people across ages. A J-beta primer mix and a sample-barcoded 5' primer were used in a second PCR of about 7 to 12 cycles. Each single sample gave us at least 2.5 million CDR3-containing paired-end reads. TCRdb used MiXCR to reprocess the 5' RACE reads, holding one entry per CDR3 protein. The top ten clones hold under 20% of a sample with over a million distinct CDR3 sequences, 45% of them seen once. Study-wide results and limits: Donor CMV infection status was unknown, possibly confounding age-related changes in expanded clonotypes. With age, beta diversity per million T cells declined roughly linearly, significantly by 35 to 40. The study could not conclusively compare naive and antigen-experienced cells, given its unsorted PBMCs.

This clonotype was found a few times. The antigen remains undetermined. The source material was blood. This TCR was recovered from a woman aged 55-69 years in good health.

The CDR3 is CASSLARIGSSPGEQFF. In nucleotides, the CDR3 is TGCGCCAGCAGCTTGGCCCGGATAGGGAGCTCTCCAGGTGAGCAGTTCTTC. The V and J genes are TRBV5-1 and TRBJ2-1; a weak D match, TRBD2 (5 bases). This CDR3 is built from 17 residues. V was pared by 0 bases and J by 9 bases, with 22 bases between. Germline CDR1 reads SGHRS; CDR2 reads YFSETQ.